Listed below are T cell receptor beta chains from one sample, sequenced in a study of cytomegalovirus exposure and HLA in healthy donors. Assay: immunoSEQ multiplex PCR; the TCRdb copy retains only in-frame clones and omits some. This sample carries about 50,000 clones, 93% of them seen once, and the ten largest clones take around 1.7%. The sample was PBMCs. These receptors were obtained from a woman between 18 and 29 years old in good health and CMV-seropositive. Each CDR3 is given without its conserved first and last residue.

cdr3_length | v_call | cdr3_aa
12 | TRBV19 | ASSTPGQGSGYT
11 | TRBV9 | ASSTLSGRELF
13 | TRBV11-2 | ASSSRTGGYGELF
13 | TRBV10-1 | ASSEGGGARNEQF
13 | TRBV4-3 | ASSQRRLVEETQY
12 | TRBV28 | ASSGTVSSYEQY
12 | TRBV19 | ASSIIVRSDTQY
16 | TRBV5-6 | ASSYRQGQSLLNTEAF
15 | TRBV7-6 | ASSLVPSGQPNEKLF
12 | TRBV10-1 | ASSDGRTTDTQY
17 | TRBV4-3 | ASSASPWGQLSMNTEAF
13 | TRBV5-1 | ATPSSGGYQETQY
13 | TRBV5-1 | ASSLASGVSFGYT
12 | TRBV29-1 | SLRDRGSPGELF
10 | TRBV11-2 | AVRGRAGELF
13 | TRBV4-1 | ASSQVDRRRTEAF
12 | TRBV28 | ASSDGLTPYEQY